This T cell receptor (beta chain) derives from a study of T-cell reconstitution after alpha-beta-depleted transplantation in children. Points from the study as a whole: Approximately two months post-transplant, alpha-beta T cells reportedly originated from several hundred expanded graft clones.

CDR3 size: 16 residues. Per germline, CDR1 KGHDR and CDR2 SFDVKD. Trimming took off 5 bases at V and 1 base at J, with 13 bases between the two ends. Construction of the TCRbeta library involved unique molecular identifiers. From the PCR reads, TCRdb called clonotypes with MiXCR, one entry per CDR3 protein. The data contain about 870,000 distinct CDR3 sequences, approximately 15% of them singletons. To note about this clonotype: Its antigen is unknown.

V is TRBV24-1 and J is TRBJ2-2; D unclear. Source: PBMCs, mostly from graft donor cells, taken 360 days after TCRalphabeta/CD19-depleted stem cell transplant. The sequence came from a male patient between 5 and 17 years old who had a stem cell transplant for acute lymphoblastic leukemia, so the T cells may come from the graft donor. The CDR3 bases are TGTGCCACCAGTGGCGTCCTAGTCGAGAACACCGGGGAGCTGTTTTTT. Translating gives CATSGVLVENTGELFF.